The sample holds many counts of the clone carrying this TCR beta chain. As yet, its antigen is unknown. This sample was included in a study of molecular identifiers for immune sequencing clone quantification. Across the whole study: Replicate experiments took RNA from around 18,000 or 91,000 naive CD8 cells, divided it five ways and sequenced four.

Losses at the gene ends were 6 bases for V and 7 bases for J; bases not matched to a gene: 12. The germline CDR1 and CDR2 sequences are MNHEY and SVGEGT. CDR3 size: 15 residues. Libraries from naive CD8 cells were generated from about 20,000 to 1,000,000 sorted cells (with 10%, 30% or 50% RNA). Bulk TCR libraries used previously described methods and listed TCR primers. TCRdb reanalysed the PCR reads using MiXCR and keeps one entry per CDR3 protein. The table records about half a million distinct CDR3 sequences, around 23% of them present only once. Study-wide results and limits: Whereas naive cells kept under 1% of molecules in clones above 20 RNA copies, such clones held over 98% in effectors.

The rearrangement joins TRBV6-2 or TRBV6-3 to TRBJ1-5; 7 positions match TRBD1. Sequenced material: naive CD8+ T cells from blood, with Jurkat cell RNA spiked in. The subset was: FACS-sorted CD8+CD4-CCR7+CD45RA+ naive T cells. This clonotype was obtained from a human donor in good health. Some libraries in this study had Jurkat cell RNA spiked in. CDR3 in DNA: TGTGCCAGCAGAACGGCCGACAGGGAGCGGCAGCCCCAGCATTTT. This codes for CASRTADRERQPQHF.